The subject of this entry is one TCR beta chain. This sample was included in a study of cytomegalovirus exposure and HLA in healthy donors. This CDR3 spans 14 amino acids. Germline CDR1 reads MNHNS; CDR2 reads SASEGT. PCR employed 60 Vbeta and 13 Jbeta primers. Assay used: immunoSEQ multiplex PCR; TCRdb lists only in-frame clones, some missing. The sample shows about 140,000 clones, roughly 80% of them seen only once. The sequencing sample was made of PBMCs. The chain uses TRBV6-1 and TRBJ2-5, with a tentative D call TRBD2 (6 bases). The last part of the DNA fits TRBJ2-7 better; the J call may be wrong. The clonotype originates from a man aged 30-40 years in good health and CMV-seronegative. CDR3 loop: CASTLDAGPYEQYF. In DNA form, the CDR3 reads TGTGCCAGCACACTCGACGCGGGGCCTTACGAGCAGTACTTC.